The 19 T cell receptor beta chains in this list originate from one sample, sequenced in a study of T cells expressing NK-cell markers. TCRdb re-called the 5' RACE reads and shows each CDR3 protein once, DNA omitted. This sample's table has over 350,000 distinct CDR3 sequences. Sequencing used blood T cells: a sorted CD56 or NKG2C T cell subset, CD4+ or CD8+ T cells, or bulk PBMC T cells (not recorded which). Every receptor here comes from a woman in her forties or fifties in good health.

This chain uses TRBV12-3 or TRBV12-4 with TRBJ2-3. The CDR3 runs 15 residues. The CDR3 spells CASRIAGSTTDTQYF.

CDR3 protein: CATSVGLNTEAFF. The rearrangement joins TRBV24-1 to TRBJ1-1; TCRdb reports TRBD1, a call that lacks DNA to check it against. CDR3 length: 13 amino acids. Germline CDR1 reads KGHDR; CDR2 reads SFDVKD.

The V call is TRBV15, the J call TRBJ2-1; TCRdb's assignment of TRBD2 cannot be checked, as there is no DNA. Germline CDR1 and CDR2: LNHNV and YYDKDF (reference sequence). This CDR3 comprises 15 residues. The CDR3 loop reads CATSRGSGGDEDPFF.

The chain links TRBV7-9 to TRBJ2-7; TCRdb calls TRBD1, which cannot be checked without DNA. Germline CDR1 SEHNR, CDR2 FQNEAQ (reference sequence). There are 14 residues in the CDR3. The CDR3 protein is CASSFFGQGGEQYF.

CDR3 loop: CASSQGSGTNTGELFF. The chain employs TRBV4-2 and TRBJ2-2; checking the TCRdb D call of TRBD1 is not possible without DNA. Germline V gene lookup returns CDR1 LGHNA and CDR2 YNFKEQ. This CDR3 is built from 16 residues.

V is TRBV18 and J is TRBJ1-2. Germline CDR1 reads KGHSH; CDR2 reads LQKENI. The CDR3 has 11 residues. The CDR3 protein is CASSPSDGYTF.

The genes are TRBV5-1 and TRBJ2-7; there is no DNA to check the TCRdb D call of TRBD2. Germline CDR1 reads SGHRS; CDR2 reads YFSETQ. There are 13 residues in the CDR3. The CDR3: CASRLAGVSEQYF. The whole variable domain, remainder taken from reference TRBV5-1 and TRBJ2-7, is KAGVTQTPRYLIKTRGQQVTLSCSPISGHRSVSWYQQTPGQGLQFLFEYFSETQRNKGNFPGRFSGRQFSNSRSEMNVSTLELGDSALYLCASRLAGVSEQYFGPGTRLTVT.

V usage is TRBV12-3 or TRBV12-4 and J usage is TRBJ2-3; TCRdb lists TRBD2, though no DNA is available to test this call. The CDR3 covers 16 residues. The CDR3 spells CASSLARSESTDTQYF.

The chain has TRBV9 and TRBJ2-2; the TRBD2 assignment by TCRdb is unverifiable without DNA. The CDR3 sequence is 17 residues long. The germline CDR1 and CDR2 sequences are SGDLS and YYNGEE. The CDR3 reads CASSSRRGGSNTGELFF.

The J gene is TRBJ2-1, the V gene TRBV7-2. This CDR3 has 12 residues. Germline CDR1 SGHTA, CDR2 FQGNSA. This chain's CDR3 is CASSLGGHEQFF.

This chain joins TRBV29-1 and TRBJ2-7; the TRBD2 assignment by TCRdb is unverifiable without DNA. Germline CDR1 SQVTM, CDR2 ANQGSEA. The CDR3 sequence is 12 residues long. CDR3: CSVERTPAEQYF.

The rearrangement uses TRBV12-3 or TRBV12-4 and TRBJ2-3; TCRdb indicates TRBD2, and absent DNA this call remains unverified. The CDR3 has 17 amino acids. CDR3 residues: CASSSGTSGIRTDTQYF.

The J gene is TRBJ1-2, the V gene TRBV5-5; TCRdb proposes TRBD1, but this gene call is untestable without DNA. CDR3 length: 12 residues. Germline values: CDR1 SGHKS, CDR2 YYEKEE (reference sequence). CDR3 amino acids: CASNDRGLGYTF.

The chain joins TRBV20-1 to TRBJ2-3; the TRBD1 assignment by TCRdb is unverifiable without DNA. The V gene's germline CDR1 is DFQATT and CDR2 SNEGSKA (reference sequence). This CDR3 spans 20 amino acids. CDR3 loop: CSAISDVRGQGAMITDTQYF.

This chain joins TRBV5-1 and TRBJ2-1; TCRdb names TRBD1, which stays unverified in the absence of DNA. CDR3 length: 15 amino acids. The V gene's germline CDR1 is SGHRS and CDR2 YFSETQ. CDR3 sequence reads: CASSLMDGTFNEQFF.

V gene TRBV6-2 or TRBV6-3 combines with J gene TRBJ2-1; the D call from TCRdb, TRBD1, cannot be confirmed without DNA. This CDR3 contains 15 residues. CDR1 and CDR2 from the germline V gene are MNHEY and SVGEGT. The CDR3 here is CASSPGTGDYNEQFF.

V and J are TRBV29-1 and TRBJ2-1; checking the TCRdb D call of TRBD1 is not possible without DNA. The CDR3 has 11 amino acids. Germline values: CDR1 SQVTM, CDR2 ANQGSEA. The chain's CDR3 is CSVQGFDEQFF.

The CDR3 reads CASSPLQGAFADTQYF. This chain connects TRBV18 to TRBJ2-3; TCRdb's D call of TRBD1 is untestable without DNA. CDR1 and CDR2 from the germline V gene are KGHSH and LQKENI. The CDR3 runs to 16 residues.

The gene calls are TRBV5-6 and TRBJ2-2; lacking DNA, the TRBD2 call made by TCRdb goes unchecked. Germline CDR1 is SGHDT and CDR2 is YYEEEE. The length of the CDR3 is 14 residues. CDR3 region: CASSLLPSTGELFF. The full variable domain, with the rest looked up from reference TRBV5-6 and TRBJ2-2, is DAGVTQSPTHLIKTRGQQVTLRCSPKSGHDTVSWYQQALGQGPQFIFQYYEEEERQRGNFPDRFSGHQFPNYSSELNVNALLLGDSALYLCASSLLPSTGELFFGEGSRLTVL.